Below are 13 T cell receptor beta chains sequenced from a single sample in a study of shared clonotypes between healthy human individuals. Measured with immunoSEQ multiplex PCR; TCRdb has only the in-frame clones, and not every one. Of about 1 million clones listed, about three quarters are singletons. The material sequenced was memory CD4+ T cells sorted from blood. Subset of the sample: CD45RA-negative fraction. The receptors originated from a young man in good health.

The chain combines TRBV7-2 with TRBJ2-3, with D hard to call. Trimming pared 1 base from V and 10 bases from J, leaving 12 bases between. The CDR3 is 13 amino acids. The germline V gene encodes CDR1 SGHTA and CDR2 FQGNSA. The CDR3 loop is CASSLGGASPQYF. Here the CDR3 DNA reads TGTGCCAGCAGCTTAGGCGGAGCTAGTCCGCAGTATTTT.

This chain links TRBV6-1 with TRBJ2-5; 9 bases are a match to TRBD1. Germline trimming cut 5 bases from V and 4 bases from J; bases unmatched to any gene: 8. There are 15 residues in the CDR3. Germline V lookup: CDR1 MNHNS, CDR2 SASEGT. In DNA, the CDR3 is TGTGCCAGCAGTCGACTACAGGGGGCGCGAGAGACCCAGTACTTC. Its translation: CASSRLQGARETQYF.

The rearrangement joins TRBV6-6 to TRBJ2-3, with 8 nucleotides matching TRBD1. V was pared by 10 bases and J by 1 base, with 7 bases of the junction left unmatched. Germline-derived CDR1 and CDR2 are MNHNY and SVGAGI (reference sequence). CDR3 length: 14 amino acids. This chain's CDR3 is CATKDRAGTDTQYF. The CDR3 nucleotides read TGTGCCACCAAGGACAGGGCAGGCACAGATACGCAGTATTTT.

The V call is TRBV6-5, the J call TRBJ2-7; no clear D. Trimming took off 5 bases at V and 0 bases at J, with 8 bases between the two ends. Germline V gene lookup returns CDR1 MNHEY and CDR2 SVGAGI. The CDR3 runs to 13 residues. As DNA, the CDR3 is TGTGCCAGCAGTCGTGGGGACTCCTACGAGCAGTACTTC. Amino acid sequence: CASSRGDSYEQYF.

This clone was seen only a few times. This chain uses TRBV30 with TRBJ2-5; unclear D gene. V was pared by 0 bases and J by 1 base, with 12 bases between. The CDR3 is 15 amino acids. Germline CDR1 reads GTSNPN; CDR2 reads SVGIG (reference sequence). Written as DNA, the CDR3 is TGTGCCTGGAGTGTCGGACCAATGCCCCAAGAGACCCAGTACTTC. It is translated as CAWSVGPMPQETQYF.

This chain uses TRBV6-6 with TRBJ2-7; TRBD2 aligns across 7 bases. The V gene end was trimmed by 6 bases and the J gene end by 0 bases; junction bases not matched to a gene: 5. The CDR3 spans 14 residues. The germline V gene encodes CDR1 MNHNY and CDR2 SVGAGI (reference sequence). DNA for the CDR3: TGTGCCAGCAGGGAGAGCGGGACCTCCTACGAGCAGTACTTC. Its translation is CASRESGTSYEQYF.

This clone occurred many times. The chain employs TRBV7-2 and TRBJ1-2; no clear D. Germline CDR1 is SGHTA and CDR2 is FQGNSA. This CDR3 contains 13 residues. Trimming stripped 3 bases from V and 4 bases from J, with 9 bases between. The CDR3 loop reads CASSFQDGYGYTF. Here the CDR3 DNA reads TGTGCCAGCAGCTTCCAGGATGGCTATGGCTACACCTTC.

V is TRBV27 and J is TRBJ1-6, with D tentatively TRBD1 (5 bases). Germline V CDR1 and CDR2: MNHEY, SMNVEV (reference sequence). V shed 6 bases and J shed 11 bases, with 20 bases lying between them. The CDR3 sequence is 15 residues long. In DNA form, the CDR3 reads TGTGCCAGCAGACTTGTCGGGGGGGAATTTCCACCCCTCCACTTT. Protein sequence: CASRLVGGEFPPLHF.

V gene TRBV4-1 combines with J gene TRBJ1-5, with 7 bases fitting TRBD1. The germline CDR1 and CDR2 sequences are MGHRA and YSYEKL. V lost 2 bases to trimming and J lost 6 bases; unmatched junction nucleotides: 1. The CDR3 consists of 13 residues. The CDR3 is CASSQQGGQPQHF. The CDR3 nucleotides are TGCGCCAGCAGCCAACAGGGGGGTCAGCCCCAGCATTTT.

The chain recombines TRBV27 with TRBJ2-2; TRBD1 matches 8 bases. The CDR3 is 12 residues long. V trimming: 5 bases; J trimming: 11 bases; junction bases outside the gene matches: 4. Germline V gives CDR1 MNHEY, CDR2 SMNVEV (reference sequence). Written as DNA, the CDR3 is TGTGCCAGCAGTCTTGGACAGGGAGAGCTGTTTTTT. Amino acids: CASSLGQGELFF.

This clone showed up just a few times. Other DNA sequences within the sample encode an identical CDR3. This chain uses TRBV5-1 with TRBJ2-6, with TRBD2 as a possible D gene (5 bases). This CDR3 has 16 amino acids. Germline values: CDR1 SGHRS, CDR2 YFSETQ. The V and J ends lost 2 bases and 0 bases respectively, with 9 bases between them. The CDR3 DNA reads TGCGCCAGCAGCTTAGACGGGAACTCTGGGGCCAACGTCCTGACTTTC. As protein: CASSLDGNSGANVLTF.

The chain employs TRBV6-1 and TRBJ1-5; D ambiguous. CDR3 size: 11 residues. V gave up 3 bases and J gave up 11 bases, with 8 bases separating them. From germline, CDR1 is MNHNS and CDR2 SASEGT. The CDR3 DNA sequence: TGTGCCAGCAGTGAGGACCGGGCCCAGCATTTT. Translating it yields CASSEDRAQHF.

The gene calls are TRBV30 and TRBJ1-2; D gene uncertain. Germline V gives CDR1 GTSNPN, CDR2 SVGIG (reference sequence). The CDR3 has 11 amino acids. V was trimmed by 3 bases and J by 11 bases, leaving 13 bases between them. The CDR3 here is CAWSRLSGYTF. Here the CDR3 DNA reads TGTGCCTGGAGCCGGCTTAGTGGATACACCTTC. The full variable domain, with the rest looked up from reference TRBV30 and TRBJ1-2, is SQTIHQWPATLVQPVGSPLSLECTVEGTSNPNLYWYRQAAGRGLQLLFYSVGIGQISSEVPQNLSASRPQDRQFILSSKKLLLSDSGFYLCAWSRLSGYTFGSGTRLTVV.